This T cell receptor (beta chain) came from a study of blood T cell repertoires in COVID-19. Produced via immunoSEQ multiplex PCR; TCRdb's table is partial and in-frame only. The sample has approximately 45,000 clones, roughly 73% seen once; the top ten hold around 60%. CDR1 and CDR2 (germline): LGHNT, FRNRAP. The trim removed 5 bases at V and 7 bases at J, leaving 15 bases unmatched. The CDR3 spans 17 residues. The rearrangement uses TRBV12-5 and TRBJ2-1, with TRBD2 identical over 9 bases. Source material: peripheral blood. The clonotype originates from an elderly man with acute or convalescent COVID-19. The CDR3 DNA follows: TGTGCTAGTGGTCCTCGCTCGGGACTAGCTAGAAAGAATGAGCAGTTCTTC. Translating gives CASGPRSGLARKNEQFF.